Listed here are 8 T cell receptor beta chains from one sample, sequenced in a study of cytomegalovirus exposure and HLA in healthy donors. Vbeta (60) and Jbeta (13) primers were used in the PCR. Repertoires were generated with immunoSEQ multiplex PCR, while TCRdb's copy carries only in-frame clones and drops some. The sample has 120,000 or so clones, 81% seen once. Sequences were obtained from PBMCs. The receptors derive from a man between 18 and 29 years old in good health and CMV-seronegative.

This rearrangement joins TRBV28 to TRBJ2-5; tentative D call: TRBD2 (6 bases). There are 15 residues in the CDR3. CDR1 and CDR2 (germline): MDHEN, SYDVKM. Deletions cut 7 bases from V and 2 bases from J, with 17 bases between. CDR3 in amino acids: CASTPLGGRQETQYF. The CDR3 DNA reads as TGTGCCAGCACCCCCCTGGGGGGTCGGCAAGAGACCCAGTACTTC.

This chain uses TRBV6-6 with TRBJ1-2; no definite D call. The V gene lost 2 bases and the J gene lost 4 bases, with 11 bases spanning the gap. CDR3 length: 14 residues. Looked up from germline, CDR1 is MNHNY and CDR2 is SVGAGI (reference sequence). The CDR3 loop is CASSYRTDFYGYTF. DNA of the CDR3: TGTGCCAGCAGTTACAGGACGGACTTCTATGGCTACACCTTC.

This clone has more than one count but fewer than ten. The chain combines TRBV4-3 with TRBJ2-7; 9 bases are a match to TRBD2. V trimming: 1 base; J trimming: 7 bases; junction bases outside the gene matches: 8. The length of the CDR3 is 15 residues. CDR1 and CDR2 from the germline V gene are LGHNA and YSLEER. Written as DNA, the CDR3 is TGCGCCAGCAGCCAAGGGGTAGCGGGGGATGGAGAGCAGTACTTC. Protein product: CASSQGVAGDGEQYF.

The V gene is TRBV9, the J gene TRBJ1-1; no firm D call. The CDR3 loop spans 14 amino acids. Trimming removed 3 bases from V and 3 bases from J, with 12 bases in between. In germline, CDR1 is SGDLS, CDR2 YYNGEE. CDR3 residues: CASSARVRDTEAFF. The CDR3 DNA is TGTGCCAGCAGCGCCAGAGTGAGGGACACTGAAGCTTTCTTT. Combining the CDR3 with reference TRBV9 and TRBJ1-1 gives the whole variable domain DSGVTQTPKHLITATGQRVTLRCSPRSGDLSVYWYQQSLDQGLQFLIQYYNGEERAKGNILERFSAQQFPDLHSELNLSSLELGDSALYFCASSARVRDTEAFFGQGTRLTVV.

The chain recombines TRBV28 with TRBJ2-2; tentatively, D is TRBD2 (6 bases). Germline V lookup: CDR1 MDHEN, CDR2 SYDVKM. The CDR3 is 16 amino acids. V dropped 3 bases and J dropped 5 bases, with 16 bases sitting between them. Here the CDR3 reads CASSLSGTAGTGELFF. In nucleotides, the CDR3 is TGTGCCAGCAGTTTGAGTGGGACGGCGGGGACCGGGGAGCTGTTTTTT.

The V and J genes are TRBV18 and TRBJ1-1; D is undetermined. Trimming took 2 bases from V and 0 from J, leaving 4 bases between them. This CDR3 has 13 residues. Germline lookup yields CDR1 KGHSH and CDR2 LQKENI. CDR3 sequence (DNA): TGTGCCAGCTCACCAATCATGAACACTGAAGCTTTCTTT. Its translation: CASSPIMNTEAFF.

J is TRBJ2-5 and V is TRBV7-2, with D hard to call. The CDR3 length is 13 residues. Germline V gene sequence: CDR1 SGHTA, CDR2 FQGNSA. The germline V and J ends were trimmed by 3 bases and 5 bases, with 10 bases remaining between them. CDR3 nucleotide sequence: TGTGCCAGCAGCTTTGATCTATCGGAGACCCAGTACTTC. Its protein is CASSFDLSETQYF.

The chain combines TRBV6-1 with TRBJ2-2, with D unresolved. Between the trimmed V and J ends, which lost 4 bases and 3 bases, there was a span of 9 bases. The germline V gene encodes CDR1 MNHNS and CDR2 SASEGT. CDR3 size: 14 residues. CDR3 nucleotides: TGTGCCAGCAGTGTGGGCCCTGACACCGGGGAGCTGTTTTTT. Protein: CASSVGPDTGELFF.